One sample yielded the 14 T cell receptor beta chains listed below, sequenced in a study of post-analysis software for immune sequencing data (dated by TCRdb to the mid-2010s). What the work shows at the level of the full study, not this receptor alone: Patients showed significantly higher frequencies than controls for five TRBV segments, among them TRBV5-6, TRBV5-1 and TRBV20-1.

For these TCRs, the target antigens are not known. The protocol used for the library was PCR. The sample was run on an Illumina HiSeq 2500. Unique molecular identifiers were incorporated into TCR beta cDNA libraries to reduce PCR and sequencing biases. TCRdb's own reprocessing of the public reads used fastp at Q25 and MiXCR and kept productive beta chains. CDR3 protein duplicates are merged, each entry listing the most common genes and DNA. Across this sample there are around 200,000 distinct CDR3 sequences, with approximately 29% seen only once. The ten top clones hold roughly 3.4% of the sample. Sequencing used blood. The receptors were sampled from a girl younger than 18 with multiple sclerosis.

This clonotype was recorded many times. The rearrangement links TRBV7-3 to TRBJ2-5; D unclear. Deletions cut 1 base from V and 5 bases from J, with 8 bases between. This CDR3 is built from 13 residues. Germline CDR1 SGHTA, CDR2 FQGTGA. The CDR3 loop is CASSLSDMETQYF. CDR3 sequence (DNA): TGTGCCAGCAGCTTAAGTGATATGGAGACCCAGTACTTC.

Regarding this clonotype: A much larger clone lies a single base off, so this may be a read error. This chain links TRBV15 with TRBJ2-5, with 8 nucleotides matching TRBD2. Germline V gives CDR1 LNHNV, CDR2 YYDKDF (reference sequence). This CDR3 spans 13 amino acids. V gave up 5 bases and J gave up 5 bases; unmatched junction bases: 4. CDR3 region: CATSGGLGETQYF. The CDR3 DNA reads as TGTGCCACCAGCGGGGGACTAGGGGAGACCCAGTACTTC.

With respect to this clonotype: A much larger clone sits a single nucleotide away, making a read error possible. The chain is built from TRBV7-9 and TRBJ2-1; D is perhaps TRBD2 (6 bases). The germline V gene has CDR1 SEHNR and CDR2 FQNEAQ (reference sequence). CDR3 length: 16 residues. The CDR3 loop is CASSLLAVSSYNEKFF. The CDR3 DNA reads TGTGCCAGCAGCCTACTAGCAGTGAGCTCCTACAATGAGAAGTTCTTC.

This chain joins TRBV12-3 or TRBV12-4 and TRBJ1-2, with D unclear. V was trimmed by 1 base and J by 8 bases, leaving 11 bases between them. This CDR3 has 13 amino acids. The CDR3 DNA reads as TGTGCCAGCAGTTTAGGCACAACTGGGGGCTACACCTTC. This gives the protein CASSLGTTGGYTF.

This clonotype was seen ten or more times. This chain links TRBV2 with TRBJ2-5; D may be TRBD1 (5 bases). The CDR3 is 12 amino acids. Germline CDR1 and CDR2: SNHLY and FYNNEI. The V end was cut by 2 bases, the J end by 11 bases, with 12 bases between. The CDR3 sequence: CASSEYDSEQYF. CDR3 in DNA: TGTGCCAGCAGTGAATACGACAGTGAGCAGTACTTC.

This clonotype was observed a few times. The gene calls are TRBV7-3 and TRBJ1-6; TRBD1 is a possible D gene (5 bases). Germline CDR1 and CDR2: SGHTA and FQGTGA. Trimming cost V 4 bases and J 10 bases, with 11 bases left between them. This CDR3 has 13 residues. The CDR3 is CASSSGRDSPLHF. The CDR3 DNA reads as TGTGCCAGCAGCTCCGGAAGGGACTCACCCCTCCACTTT. The variable domain in full, with the rest retrieved from reference TRBV7-3 and TRBJ1-6, is GAGVSQTPSNKVTEKGKYVELRCDPISGHTALYWYRQSLGQGPEFLIYFQGTGAADDSGLPNDRFFAVRPEGSVSTLKIQRTERGDSAVYLCASSSGRDSPLHFGNGTRLTVT.

This clonotype was counted only a few times. The chain combines TRBV28 with TRBJ1-4; the match to TRBD1 covers 7 bases. CDR1 is MDHEN and CDR2 is SYDVKM in the germline V gene. CDR3 size: 14 residues. V lost 4 bases to trimming and J lost 8 bases; unmatched junction nucleotides: 7. The CDR3 sequence: CASSSGQVREKLFF. Written as DNA, the CDR3 is TGTGCCAGCAGTTCTGGACAGGTTCGGGAAAAACTGTTTTTT.

This clonotype was counted many times. This chain links TRBV2 with TRBJ1-2; D perhaps matches TRBD1 (6 bases). The CDR3 is 14 residues long. V was clipped by 3 bases and J by 5 bases, with 13 bases between them. Germline-derived CDR1 and CDR2 are SNHLY and FYNNEI. Here the CDR3 DNA reads TGTGCCAGCAGTGATGCGGGGGGCAATTATGGCTACACCTTC. This translates into CASSDAGGNYGYTF.

The V and J genes are TRBV4-1 and TRBJ1-2; TRBD1 is a possible D gene (6 bases). The V end lost 3 bases, the J end lost 3 bases, and 14 bases lay between the germline ends. Germline lookup yields CDR1 MGHRA and CDR2 YSYEKL. The CDR3 extends over 15 amino acids. The CDR3 loop reads CASSHEGGGDYGYTF. In nucleotides, the CDR3 is TGCGCCAGCAGCCATGAGGGAGGGGGAGACTATGGCTACACCTTC.

The table lists this clonotype with many counts. The chain carries TRBV5-1 and TRBJ1-6, with 8 positions matching TRBD1. V trimming: 4 bases; J trimming: 7 bases; junction bases outside the gene matches: 7. The germline CDR1 and CDR2 sequences are SGHRS and YFSETQ. The CDR3 totals 15 residues. The CDR3 nucleotides are TGCGCCAGCAGCGGAGGGGACAGGACAAATTCACCCCTCCACTTT. This sequence encodes CASSGGDRTNSPLHF. Complete variable domain (other parts from reference TRBV5-1 and TRBJ1-6): KAGVTQTPRYLIKTRGQQVTLSCSPISGHRSVSWYQQTPGQGLQFLFEYFSETQRNKGNFPGRFSGRQFSNSRSEMNVSTLELGDSALYLCASSGGDRTNSPLHFGNGTRLTVT.

This chain connects TRBV4-2 to TRBJ1-4, with 7 bases lining up with TRBD1. V lost 3 bases and J lost 10; bases outside the gene matches: 14. CDR3 size: 16 residues. Germline CDR1 is LGHNA and CDR2 is YNFKEQ. The CDR3 protein is CASSQVRDSAWGKLFF. As DNA, the CDR3 is TGTGCCAGCAGCCAGGTACGGGACAGCGCTTGGGGAAAACTGTTTTTT.

Concerning this clonotype: A much larger clone is a single base away; this may be a read error. The chain joins TRBV12-3 or TRBV12-4 to TRBJ2-4; 9 nucleotides agree with TRBD1. There are 14 residues in the CDR3. V trimming: 5 bases; J trimming: 13 bases; junction bases outside the gene matches: 12. CDR3 sequence reads: CASSRTGEGYGQYF. CDR3 DNA: TGTGCCAGCAGTCGGACAGGGGAAGGCTACGGGCAGTACTTC.

The rearrangement uses TRBV30 and TRBJ1-2, with TRBD1 as a possible D gene (5 bases). This CDR3 is built from 13 residues. V lost 5 bases, J lost 7 bases, and 17 bases lay in between. The germline gives CDR1 GTSNPN, CDR2 SVGIG (reference sequence). DNA of the CDR3: TGTGCCTGGGCCTCCGGGGGATCGGGTGGCTACACCTTC. As protein: CAWASGGSGGYTF. Together with reference TRBV30 and TRBJ1-2, the CDR3 gives the full variable domain: SQTIHQWPATLVQPVGSPLSLECTVEGTSNPNLYWYRQAAGRGLQLLFYSVGIGQISSEVPQNLSASRPQDRQFILSSKKLLLSDSGFYLCAWASGGSGGYTFGSGTRLTVV.

The V call is TRBV6-1, the J call TRBJ2-3; 9 bases align to TRBD2. This CDR3 is built from 20 residues. Germline assignment: CDR1 MNHNS and CDR2 SASEGT. With 3 bases clipped from V and 5 bases from J, the junction kept 21 bases outside the gene matches. In DNA form, the CDR3 reads TGTGCCAGCAGTGAGGAAGGGGGCGGGCCGACTAGCGGCTTTAAAGATACGCAGTATTTT. Its protein product is CASSEEGGGPTSGFKDTQYF.